The clone carrying this TCR beta chain was recorded at least ten times. No antigen is known for it. The CDR3 loop spans 16 amino acids. The V segment lost 2 bases and the J segment 0 bases; nucleotides outside the gene matches: 7. Per the germline V gene, CDR1 is SGHTA and CDR2 is FQGNSA. This sample is drawn from a study of T cells in Graves' hyperthyroidism and ophthalmopathy. General study points: A model of 13 V-J pairs discriminated ophthalmopathy from stable hyperthyroidism.

Any patient presenting with uncontrolled infection, other autoimmune disease, pregnancy or lactation was left out. Regions amplified from RNA transcripts were the TCR beta CDR3 regions. Using the HTBI primer set, a first-round RT-PCR was run on the TCR CDR3. TCRdb fed the multiplex PCR reads into MiXCR, producing one record per CDR3 protein. Of a few hundred thousand distinct CDR3 sequences listed, around 16% were seen once; the top ten hold 25% to 35%. Sequenced: blood. This clonotype was obtained from a woman younger than 35 with Graves' hyperthyroidism that later progressed to Graves' ophthalmopathy. The V call is TRBV7-2, the J call TRBJ2-7, with 7 positions matching TRBD1. This CDR3 is CASSLTGTAISYEQYF. Written as DNA, the CDR3 is TGTGCCAGCAGCTTAACCGGGACAGCCATCTCCTACGAGCAGTACTTC.